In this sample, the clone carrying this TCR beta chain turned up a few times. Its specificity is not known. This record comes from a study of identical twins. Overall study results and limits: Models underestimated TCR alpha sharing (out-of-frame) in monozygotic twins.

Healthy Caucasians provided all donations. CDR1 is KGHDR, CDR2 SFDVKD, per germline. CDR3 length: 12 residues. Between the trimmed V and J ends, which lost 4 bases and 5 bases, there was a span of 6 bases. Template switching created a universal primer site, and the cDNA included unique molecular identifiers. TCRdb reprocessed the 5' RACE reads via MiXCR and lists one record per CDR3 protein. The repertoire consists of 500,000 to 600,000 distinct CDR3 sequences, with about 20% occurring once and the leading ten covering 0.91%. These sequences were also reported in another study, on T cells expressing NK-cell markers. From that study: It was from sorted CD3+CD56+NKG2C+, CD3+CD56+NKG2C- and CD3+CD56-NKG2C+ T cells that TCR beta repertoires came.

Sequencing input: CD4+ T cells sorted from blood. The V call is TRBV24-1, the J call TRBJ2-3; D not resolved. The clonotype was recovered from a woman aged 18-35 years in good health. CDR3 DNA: TGTGCCACCAGTGACCCACTAGATACGCAGTATTTT. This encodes CATSDPLDTQYF.